This TCR beta chain is drawn from a study of shared clonotypes between healthy human individuals. Regarding the study as a whole: In a handful of donors, about 5% of naive CD4 clonotypes appeared in common.

At a deep level, the assay was run. Sequencing was performed with immunoSEQ multiplex PCR; in TCRdb, only in-frame clones are kept and a portion is missing. The sample records about 2.3 million clones, 80% to 95% being singletons. Regarding this clone: Antigen specificity is unknown.

What was sequenced was naive CD4+ T cells from PBMCs. Subset meaning: CD45RA+ positively selected. This TCR derives from a young man in good health. Some clones in this sample may be carry-over from other donors' samples.

The CDR3 region has the DNA TGTGCCAGCAGTTCCCCCTCGGACAGGGCGGCTGGCTACACCTTC. Its protein product is CASSSPSDRAAGYTF. J is TRBJ1-2 and V is TRBV28, with 8 bases identical to TRBD1. There are 15 residues in the CDR3. CDR1 and CDR2 from the germline V gene are MDHEN and SYDVKM. After removal of 4 bases from V and 7 bases from J, the junction contained 11 bases not matched to a gene.